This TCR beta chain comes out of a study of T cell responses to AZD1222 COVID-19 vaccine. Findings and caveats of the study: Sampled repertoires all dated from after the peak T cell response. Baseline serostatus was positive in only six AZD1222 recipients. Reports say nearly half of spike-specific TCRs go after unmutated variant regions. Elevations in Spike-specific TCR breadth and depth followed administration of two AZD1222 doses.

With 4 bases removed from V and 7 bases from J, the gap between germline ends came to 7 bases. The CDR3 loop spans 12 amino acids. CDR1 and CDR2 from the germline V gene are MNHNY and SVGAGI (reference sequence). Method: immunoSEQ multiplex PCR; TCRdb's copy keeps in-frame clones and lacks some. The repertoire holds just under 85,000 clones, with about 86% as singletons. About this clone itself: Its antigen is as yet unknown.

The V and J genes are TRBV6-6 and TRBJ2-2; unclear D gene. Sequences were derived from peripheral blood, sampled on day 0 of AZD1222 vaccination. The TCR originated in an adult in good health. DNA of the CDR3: TGTGCCAGCAGTTCCCTGAACGGGGAGCTGTTTTTT. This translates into CASSSLNGELFF.